These 12 T cell receptor beta chains were all obtained from the same sample, sequenced in a study of T cell responses to AZD1222 COVID-19 vaccine. Profiled with immunoSEQ multiplex PCR; TCRdb holds only in-frame clones, not every one. This table holds about 100,000 clones, 80% to 90% found once. The material sequenced was peripheral blood, taken on day 0 of MenACWY control vaccination. These receptors came from an adult in good health.

This chain connects TRBV30 to TRBJ2-7; 11 bases are a match to TRBD2. From germline, CDR1 is GTSNPN and CDR2 SVGIG (reference sequence). J lost 4 bases, V lost 3 bases, and 5 bases had no gene match. The CDR3 contains 14 residues. CDR3 sequence reads: CAWRAGLAGYEQYF. CDR3 in DNA: TGTGCCTGGAGAGCCGGACTAGCGGGTTACGAGCAGTACTTC.

The chain joins TRBV4-3 to TRBJ2-3; 8 nucleotides line up with TRBD2. The junction had 6 bases not matched to a gene; V was cut back by 0 bases and J by 4 bases. CDR3 length: 16 residues. Germline CDR1 and CDR2: LGHNA and YSLEER. For the CDR3, the DNA is TGCGCCAGCAGCCAAGAATTGAGCGGGGGCGCAGATACGCAGTATTTT. Protein product: CASSQELSGGADTQYF.

The sample holds a few counts of this clone. The V and J genes are TRBV5-1 and TRBJ2-5, with D perhaps matching TRBD1 (6 bases). This CDR3 is 12 amino acids long. Deletions cut 3 bases from V and 5 bases from J, with 8 bases between. Germline loops: CDR1 SGHRS, CDR2 YFSETQ. This CDR3 is CASSSDSETQYF. CDR3 bases: TGCGCCAGCAGCTCGGACAGCGAGACCCAGTACTTC.

V gene TRBV5-5 combines with J gene TRBJ2-7; a possible D gene is TRBD2 (6 bases). The CDR3 is 14 residues long. Trimming pared 3 bases from V and 4 bases from J, leaving 14 bases between. Germline V CDR1 and CDR2: SGHKS, YYEKEE (reference sequence). The CDR3 nucleotides read TGTGCCAGCAGCTCGATGGCGGGGCCATACGAGCAGTACTTC. Translation gives CASSSMAGPYEQYF.

The chain combines TRBV10-3 with TRBJ1-3; D gene ambiguous. V was clipped by 10 bases and J by 1 base, with 11 bases between them. Germline assignment: CDR1 ENHRY and CDR2 SYGVKD. This CDR3 contains 13 residues. As DNA, the CDR3 is TGTGCCAGTCCCAGCGATTCTGGAAACACCATATATTTT. Amino acids: CASPSDSGNTIYF.

The V and J genes are TRBV27 and TRBJ2-1; TRBD1 matches 8 bases. This CDR3 contains 15 residues. Germline lookup yields CDR1 MNHEY and CDR2 SMNVEV (reference sequence). Germline trimming cut 3 bases from V and 2 bases from J; bases unmatched to any gene: 3. The CDR3 nucleotides read TGTGCCAGCAGTTTGTCAGGGGGCCCCTACAATGAGCAGTTCTTC. Translation gives CASSLSGGPYNEQFF.

The chain joins TRBV2 to TRBJ2-1, with 7 bases matching TRBD2. The junction had 6 bases not matched to a gene; V was cut back by 9 bases and J by 4 bases. From germline, CDR1 is SNHLY and CDR2 FYNNEI. The CDR3 has 13 amino acids. The CDR3 here is CARNLGGYNEQFF. The CDR3, as DNA: TGTGCCAGAAACCTCGGGGGGTACAATGAGCAGTTCTTC.

The genes are TRBV3-1 (or the pseudogene TRBV3-2) and TRBJ1-1, with D perhaps matching TRBD1 (5 bases). V gave up 4 bases and J gave up 10 bases, with 13 bases separating them. Germline loops: CDR1 LGHDT, CDR2 YNNKEL (reference sequence). CDR3 size: 12 residues. CDR3 loop: CASSPDTRAAFF. The CDR3, as DNA: TGTGCCAGCAGCCCGGACACGAGGGCAGCTTTCTTT.

V gene TRBV30 combines with J gene TRBJ1-5; 9 bases align to TRBD1. This CDR3 spans 15 amino acids. Germline trimming cut 1 base from V and 6 bases from J; bases unmatched to any gene: 7. The germline V gene encodes CDR1 GTSNPN and CDR2 SVGIG (reference sequence). CDR3 bases: TGTGCCTGGAGTGAGGGAGCGACAGGGGGTCAGCCCCAGCATTTT. Residues: CAWSEGATGGQPQHF. Variable domain in full (rest from reference TRBV30 and TRBJ1-5): SQTIHQWPATLVQPVGSPLSLECTVEGTSNPNLYWYRQAAGRGLQLLFYSVGIGQISSEVPQNLSASRPQDRQFILSSKKLLLSDSGFYLCAWSEGATGGQPQHFGDGTRLSIL.

The chain employs TRBV12-3 or TRBV12-4 and TRBJ1-5; D uncertain. V was cut by 3 bases and J by 3 bases, with 3 bases left in between. The CDR3 has 12 amino acids. The CDR3 bases are TGTGCCAGCAGTTTCGCCAATCAGCCCCAGCATTTT. This codes for CASSFANQPQHF.

The gene calls are TRBV4-3 and TRBJ1-6; no clear D gene. This CDR3 region has 14 residues. The ends were cut back, 0 bases at V and 10 bases at J, with 10 bases in the middle. The germline V gene encodes CDR1 LGHNA and CDR2 YSLEER. The CDR3 here is CASSQEGSGSPLHF. The CDR3 coding sequence is TGCGCCAGCAGCCAAGAGGGAAGCGGGTCACCCCTCCACTTT.

With regard to this clone: One end of the junction is discordant with germline, which a read error may explain. The gene calls are TRBV9 and TRBJ2-1, with D uncertain. The CDR3 loop spans 13 amino acids. CDR1 and CDR2 from the germline V gene are SGDLS and YYNGEE. Written as DNA, the CDR3 is TGTGCCAGCAGCGTAGTCTCCCACAATGAGCAGTTCTTC. This translates into CASSVVSHNEQFF.